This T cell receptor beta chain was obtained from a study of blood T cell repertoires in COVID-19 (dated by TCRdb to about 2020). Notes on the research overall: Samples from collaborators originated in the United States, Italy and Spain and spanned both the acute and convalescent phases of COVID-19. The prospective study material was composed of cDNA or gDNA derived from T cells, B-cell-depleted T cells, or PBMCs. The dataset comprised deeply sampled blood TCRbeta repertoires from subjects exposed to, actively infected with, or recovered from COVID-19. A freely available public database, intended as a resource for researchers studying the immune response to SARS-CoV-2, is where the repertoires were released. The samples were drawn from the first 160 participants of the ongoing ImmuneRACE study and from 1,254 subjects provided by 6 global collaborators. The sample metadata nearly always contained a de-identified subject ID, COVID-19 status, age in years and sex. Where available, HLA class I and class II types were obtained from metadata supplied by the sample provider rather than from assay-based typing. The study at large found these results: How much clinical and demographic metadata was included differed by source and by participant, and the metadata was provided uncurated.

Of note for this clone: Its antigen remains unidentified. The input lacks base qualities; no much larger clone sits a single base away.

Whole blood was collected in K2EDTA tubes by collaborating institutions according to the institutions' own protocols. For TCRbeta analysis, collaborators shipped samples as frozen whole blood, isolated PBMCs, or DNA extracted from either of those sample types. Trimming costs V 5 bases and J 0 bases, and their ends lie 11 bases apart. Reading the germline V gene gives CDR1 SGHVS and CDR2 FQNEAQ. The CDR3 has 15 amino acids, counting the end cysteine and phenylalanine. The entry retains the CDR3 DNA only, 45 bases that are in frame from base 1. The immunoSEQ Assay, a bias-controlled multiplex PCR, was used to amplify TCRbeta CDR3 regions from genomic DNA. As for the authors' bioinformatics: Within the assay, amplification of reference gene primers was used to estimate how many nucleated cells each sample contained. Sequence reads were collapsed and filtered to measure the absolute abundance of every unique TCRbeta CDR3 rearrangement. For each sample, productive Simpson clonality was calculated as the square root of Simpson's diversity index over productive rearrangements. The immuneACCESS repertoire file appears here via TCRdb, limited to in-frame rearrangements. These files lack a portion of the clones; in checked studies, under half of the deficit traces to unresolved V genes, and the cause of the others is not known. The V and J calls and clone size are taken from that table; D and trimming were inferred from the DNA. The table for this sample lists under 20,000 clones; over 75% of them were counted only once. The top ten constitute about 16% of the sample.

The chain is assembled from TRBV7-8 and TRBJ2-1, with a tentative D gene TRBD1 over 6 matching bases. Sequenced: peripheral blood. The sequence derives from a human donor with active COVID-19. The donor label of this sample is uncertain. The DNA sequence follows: TGTGCCAGCAGCCCGCAGGGGAGCTCCTACAATGAGCAGTTCTTC. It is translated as CASSPQGSSYNEQFF.